This T cell receptor beta chain stems from a study of long-term antiretroviral therapy in people with HIV. This CDR3 is 14 amino acids long. Per germline, CDR1 MNHEY and CDR2 SMNVEV (reference sequence). V shed 6 bases and J 4 bases; nucleotides not matched to a gene: 7. Notes on this clone: What it binds is not known.

Researchers report immunoSEQ v3.0 was run at survey level. Here immunoSEQ multiplex PCR was the method, and the copy in TCRdb shows in-frame clones only, minus some. The data hold about 30,000 clones, with roughly 84% observed a single time. Study conclusions and caveats: Controls showed broader CDR3 length ranges than did the HIV repertoires.

The sequence was collected from a woman between 25 and 40 years old with HIV. This material consisted of unsorted PBMCs, taken roughly 2.9 years before starting antiretroviral therapy. V usage is TRBV27 and J usage is TRBJ1-2, with TRBD1 matching over 8 bases. DNA for the CDR3: TGTGCCAGCAGCTCGGACAGGGCGACCTATGGCTACACCTTC. Translated, it gives CASSSDRATYGYTF.